The subject of this entry is one T cell receptor (beta chain). Using immunoSEQ multiplex PCR, the repertoire was profiled, and TCRdb retains in-frame clones only, with some absent. This table holds 160,000 or so clones, roughly 90% found once. These data come from a study of blood T cell repertoires in COVID-19. The overall study: Acute-phase and convalescent COVID-19 samples originated in the United States, Italy and Spain. From T cells, B-cell-depleted T cells, or PBMCs came the material, which was cDNA or gDNA.

Study members were between about 18 and 90 years old and lived in about two dozen US regions. Participants reported their clinical history, and cohort assignment relied on those reports. The material sequenced was PBMCs or T cells enriched from blood (not recorded which). The receptor's source is a human donor with acute COVID-19. The donor label of this sample is uncertain.

The CDR3 here is CASSIDGGTEAFF. CDR3 in DNA: TGTGCCAGCAGTATAGACGGGGGTACTGAAGCTTTCTTT. The rearrangement links TRBV6-4 to TRBJ1-1; the D gene is possibly TRBD1 (5 bases). The CDR3 extends over 13 amino acids. Germline CDR1 is MRHNA and CDR2 is SNTAGT. V dropped 5 bases and J dropped 5 bases, with 12 bases sitting between them.